A selection of T cell receptor beta chains follows, all from one sample in a study of blood T cells in healthy people across ages. One entry per CDR3 protein results from TCRdb running MiXCR on the 5' RACE reads. This table holds about 1.8 million distinct CDR3 sequences, around 50% found once. The sample consisted of blood. Receptor source: a woman aged 40-49 years in good health. The CDR3 runs from the conserved cysteine through the conserved F or W. A D gene is named only where the DNA matches it firmly. Clone size, where shown, is once, few, many, or a class for clones that have expanded.

v_gene: TRBV20-1; abundance: NA; d_gene: TRBD1; j_gene: TRBJ2-1; CDR3aa: CSATGGNEQFF; CDR3nt: TGCAGTGCTACAGGGGGCAATGAGCAGTTCTTC
v_gene: TRBV2; abundance: NA; d_gene: NA; j_gene: TRBJ2-6; CDR3aa: CASRKQGPSGANVLTF; CDR3nt: TGTGCCAGCAGAAAACAGGGCCCCTCTGGGGCCAACGTCCTGACTTTC
v_gene: TRBV4-3; abundance: few; d_gene: NA; j_gene: TRBJ2-7; CDR3aa: CASSQDPLLEGYEQYF; CDR3nt: TGCGCCAGCAGCCAAGACCCCCTCCTGGAGGGCTACGAGCAGTACTTC
v_gene: TRBV6-2/TRBV6-3; abundance: NA; d_gene: TRBD1; j_gene: TRBJ2-1; CDR3aa: CASSYSRTGVIDEQFF; CDR3nt: TGTGCCAGCAGTTACTCTCGGACAGGGGTAATCGATGAGCAGTTCTTC
v_gene: TRBV4-3; abundance: NA; d_gene: TRBD1; j_gene: TRBJ2-1; CDR3aa: CASSHGTGKDNEQFF; CDR3nt: TGCGCCAGCAGCCACGGGACAGGGAAGGACAATGAGCAGTTCTTC
v_gene: TRBV4-1; abundance: NA; d_gene: TRBD1; j_gene: TRBJ1-2; CDR3aa: CASSQSRQGDGANYGYTF; CDR3nt: TGCGCCAGCAGCCAAAGTCGACAGGGGGATGGGGCTAACTATGGCTACACCTTC
v_gene: TRBV6-2/TRBV6-3; abundance: NA; d_gene: NA; j_gene: TRBJ2-5; CDR3aa: CASSYSHNGDGQYF; CDR3nt: TGTGCCAGCAGTTACTCCCACAACGGCGACGGGCAGTACTTC
v_gene: TRBV3-1; abundance: NA; d_gene: NA; j_gene: TRBJ1-1; CDR3aa: CASSQDREGNTEAFF; CDR3nt: TGTGCCAGCAGCCAAGACCGGGAGGGGAACACTGAAGCTTTCTTT
v_gene: TRBV18; abundance: NA; d_gene: NA; j_gene: TRBJ2-7; CDR3aa: CASPSRGALSYEQYF; CDR3nt: TGTGCCAGCCCTTCGCGGGGTGCCCTTTCCTACGAGCAGTACTTC
v_gene: TRBV6-5; abundance: NA; d_gene: NA; j_gene: TRBJ1-1; CDR3aa: CASSYSGGRTEAFF; CDR3nt: TGTGCCAGCAGTTACTCCGGTGGTCGCACTGAAGCTTTCTTT
v_gene: TRBV5-1; abundance: NA; d_gene: NA; j_gene: TRBJ2-3; CDR3aa: CASSLGQGEGLVTDTQYF; CDR3nt: TGCGCCAGCAGCTTGGGTCAGGGCGAGGGCCTTGTCACAGATACGCAGTATTTT
v_gene: TRBV20-1; abundance: NA; d_gene: TRBD1; j_gene: TRBJ2-5; CDR3aa: CSATSGTGSQETQYF; CDR3nt: TGCAGTGCCACTTCCGGGACAGGAAGCCAAGAGACCCAGTACTTC
v_gene: TRBV2; abundance: NA; d_gene: TRBD1; j_gene: TRBJ2-7; CDR3aa: CASSEAIGQGGGAEQYF; CDR3nt: TGTGCCAGCAGTGAAGCGATTGGACAGGGTGGTGGGGCCGAGCAGTACTTC
v_gene: TRBV2; abundance: few; d_gene: NA; j_gene: TRBJ2-7; CDR3aa: CASRGNYEQYF; CDR3nt: TGTGCCAGCAGAGGAAACTACGAGCAGTACTTC
v_gene: TRBV20-1; abundance: NA; d_gene: NA; j_gene: TRBJ2-5; CDR3aa: CSAIGGGVTQYF; CDR3nt: TGCAGTGCTATTGGTGGAGGTGTGACCCAGTACTTC
v_gene: TRBV6-5; abundance: few; d_gene: TRBD1; j_gene: TRBJ2-6; CDR3aa: CASSYQGEAGANVLTF; CDR3nt: TGTGCCAGCAGTTACCAGGGGGAAGCTGGGGCCAACGTCCTGACTTTC
v_gene: TRBV20-1; abundance: NA; d_gene: NA; j_gene: TRBJ2-7; CDR3aa: CSAVARSDYEQYF; CDR3nt: TGCAGTGCTGTGGCTAGGTCCGACTACGAGCAGTACTTC
v_gene: TRBV11-2; abundance: NA; d_gene: TRBD1; j_gene: TRBJ1-2; CDR3aa: CASSFDRGDSYTF; CDR3nt: TGTGCCAGCAGCTTCGACAGGGGGGATAGCTACACCTTC
v_gene: TRBV7-2; abundance: NA; d_gene: NA; j_gene: TRBJ2-5; CDR3aa: CASSLQLGVGQQETQYF; CDR3nt: TGTGCCAGCAGCTTACAATTAGGGGTTGGACAGCAAGAGACCCAGTACTTC
v_gene: TRBV12-3/TRBV12-4; abundance: few; d_gene: NA; j_gene: TRBJ2-4; CDR3aa: CASSHNLGPLEGQYF; CDR3nt: TGTGCCAGCAGTCACAACCTTGGGCCCTTGGAGGGGCAGTACTTC
v_gene: TRBV25-1; abundance: few; d_gene: TRBD1; j_gene: TRBJ2-5; CDR3aa: CASSDDRARETQYF; CDR3nt: TGTGCCAGCAGTGACGACAGGGCTCGCGAGACCCAGTACTTC
v_gene: TRBV7-8; abundance: NA; d_gene: NA; j_gene: TRBJ2-7; CDR3aa: CASSGLRVYYEQYF; CDR3nt: TGTGCCAGCAGTGGGCTTAGGGTGTACTACGAGCAGTACTTC
v_gene: TRBV20-1; abundance: NA; d_gene: NA; j_gene: TRBJ2-3; CDR3aa: CSAGLVLADTQYF; CDR3nt: TGCAGTGCTGGCCTAGTTCTCGCAGATACGCAGTATTTT
v_gene: TRBV6-2/TRBV6-3; abundance: NA; d_gene: NA; j_gene: TRBJ2-7; CDR3aa: CASKTTRTATYEQYF; CDR3nt: TGTGCCAGCAAAACGACTCGTACGGCAACCTACGAGCAGTACTTC
v_gene: TRBV6-2/TRBV6-3; abundance: few; d_gene: TRBD1; j_gene: TRBJ1-5; CDR3aa: CASSDRRNQPQHF; CDR3nt: TGTGCCAGCTCGGACAGGCGCAATCAGCCCCAGCATTTT
v_gene: TRBV3-1; abundance: few; d_gene: TRBD2; j_gene: TRBJ2-1; CDR3aa: CASSQEGLAGGATYNEQFF; CDR3nt: TGTGCCAGCAGCCAAGAGGGACTAGCGGGGGGGGCCACCTACAATGAGCAGTTCTTC
v_gene: TRBV6-2/TRBV6-3; abundance: once; d_gene: TRBD2; j_gene: TRBJ2-3; CDR3aa: CASRKGRGSGTDTQYF; CDR3nt: TGTGCCAGCAGAAAAGGGAGGGGCAGTGGCACAGATACGCAGTATTTT
v_gene: TRBV27; abundance: few; d_gene: TRBD1; j_gene: TRBJ1-2; CDR3aa: CASSLGTGEGHYGYTF; CDR3nt: TGTGCCAGCAGTTTAGGGACAGGGGAGGGACACTATGGCTACACCTTC
v_gene: TRBV6-5; abundance: once; d_gene: NA; j_gene: TRBJ2-1; CDR3aa: CASSRQGTEQFF; CDR3nt: TGTGCCAGCAGTCGCCAGGGGACAGAGCAGTTCTTC
v_gene: TRBV7-2; abundance: NA; d_gene: NA; j_gene: TRBJ2-1; CDR3aa: CASTTGLGNEQFF; CDR3nt: TGTGCCAGCACCACCGGGTTGGGGAATGAGCAGTTCTTC
v_gene: TRBV7-9; abundance: NA; d_gene: NA; j_gene: TRBJ2-5; CDR3aa: CASSPGIWGLAEQETQYF; CDR3nt: TGTGCCAGCAGCCCCGGTATATGGGGGCTAGCGGAACAAGAGACCCAGTACTTC
v_gene: TRBV20-1; abundance: NA; d_gene: NA; j_gene: TRBJ2-1; CDR3aa: CSAPSNYHNEQFF; CDR3nt: TGCAGTGCTCCTAGCAACTACCACAATGAGCAGTTCTTC
v_gene: TRBV12-3/TRBV12-4; abundance: few; d_gene: TRBD1; j_gene: TRBJ2-1; CDR3aa: CASSSGQGWNEQFF; CDR3nt: TGTGCCAGCAGTTCCGGACAGGGGTGGAATGAGCAGTTCTTC
v_gene: TRBV5-6; abundance: NA; d_gene: TRBD1; j_gene: TRBJ2-5; CDR3aa: CASILQGAETQYF; CDR3nt: TGTGCCAGCATCTTACAGGGGGCAGAGACCCAGTACTTC
v_gene: TRBV7-6; abundance: few; d_gene: NA; j_gene: TRBJ2-5; CDR3aa: CASSMTLEETQYF; CDR3nt: TGTGCCAGCAGCATGACCCTCGAGGAGACCCAGTACTTC
v_gene: TRBV12-3/TRBV12-4; abundance: NA; d_gene: TRBD2; j_gene: TRBJ2-1; CDR3aa: CASRGGTSGGLYNEQFF; CDR3nt: TGTGCCAGCAGAGGGGGGACTAGCGGGGGGTTGTACAATGAGCAGTTCTTC
v_gene: TRBV12-3/TRBV12-4; abundance: NA; d_gene: NA; j_gene: TRBJ2-4; CDR3aa: CASSSSGVRPQYF; CDR3nt: TGTGCCAGCAGCAGCTCAGGGGTAAGGCCCCAGTACTTC
v_gene: TRBV7-2; abundance: NA; d_gene: NA; j_gene: TRBJ2-1; CDR3aa: CASSPRSGASYNEQFF; CDR3nt: TGTGCCAGCAGCCCGCGTTCGGGGGCGTCCTACAATGAGCAGTTCTTC
v_gene: TRBV20-1; abundance: NA; d_gene: NA; j_gene: TRBJ1-4; CDR3aa: CSVPTELNEKLFF; CDR3nt: TGCAGTGTCCCGACAGAGCTTAATGAAAAACTGTTTTTT
v_gene: TRBV11-2; abundance: NA; d_gene: TRBD2; j_gene: TRBJ2-7; CDR3aa: CASSLGLAEIAYEQYF; CDR3nt: TGTGCCAGCAGCTTAGGGCTAGCGGAAATCGCCTACGAGCAGTACTTC
v_gene: TRBV6-1; abundance: NA; d_gene: NA; j_gene: TRBJ2-7; CDR3aa: CASSERTAVSYEQYF; CDR3nt: TGTGCCAGCAGTGAACGGACAGCCGTATCCTACGAGCAGTACTTC
v_gene: TRBV12-3/TRBV12-4; abundance: NA; d_gene: NA; j_gene: TRBJ2-3; CDR3aa: CASSKRTGGGTDTRYF; CDR3nt: TGTGCCAGCAGTAAGAGGACTGGTGGGGGCACAGATACGCGGTATTTT
v_gene: TRBV12-3/TRBV12-4; abundance: NA; d_gene: TRBD2; j_gene: TRBJ2-3; CDR3aa: CASNVGRAGADTQYF; CDR3nt: TGTGCCAGCAACGTTGGCCGAGCGGGGGCAGATACGCAGTATTTT
v_gene: TRBV12-3/TRBV12-4; abundance: few; d_gene: TRBD2; j_gene: TRBJ2-3; CDR3aa: CASSLLGGGARDTQYF; CDR3nt: TGTGCCAGCAGTTTATTGGGCGGGGGGGCCCGAGATACGCAGTATTTT
v_gene: TRBV9; abundance: NA; d_gene: NA; j_gene: TRBJ2-6; CDR3aa: CACSVNRVSSGANVLTF; CDR3nt: TGTGCCTGCAGCGTAAACAGGGTCAGCTCTGGGGCCAACGTCCTGACTTTC
v_gene: TRBV15; abundance: NA; d_gene: TRBD2; j_gene: TRBJ2-7; CDR3aa: CATSSLAGRSYEQYF; CDR3nt: TGTGCCACCAGCAGTCTAGCGGGGCGTTCTTACGAGCAGTACTTC
v_gene: TRBV4-2; abundance: NA; d_gene: TRBD2; j_gene: TRBJ2-7; CDR3aa: CASSQTSGGASYEQYF; CDR3nt: TGTGCCAGCAGCCAGACTAGCGGGGGAGCTTCCTACGAGCAGTACTTC
v_gene: TRBV25-1; abundance: once; d_gene: NA; j_gene: TRBJ1-2; CDR3aa: CASSDPAGKDYGYTF; CDR3nt: TGTGCCAGCAGTGATCCAGCAGGGAAAGACTATGGCTACACCTTC